The clone carrying this TCR beta chain was counted once. Living in under 30 US areas, the participants were between roughly 18 and 95 years of age. The data originate from a study of blood T cell repertoires in COVID-19. Study-level background: The study drew acute and convalescent COVID-19 samples from the United States, Italy and Spain. From T cells, B-cell-depleted T cells, or PBMCs came the material, which was cDNA or gDNA.

The CDR3 is 11 amino acids. V was shortened by 8 bases and J by 8 bases, with 10 bases between the two germline ends. CDR1 and CDR2 (germline): SEHNR, FQNEAQ (reference sequence). Original processing methods: Quantification of nucleated cells was approximated via reference gene primer amplification. Sequencing was performed with immunoSEQ multiplex PCR; in TCRdb, only in-frame clones are kept and a portion is missing. V and J calls and clone size are those listed in that table; D and trimming were worked out from the DNA. The sample carries about 480,000 clones, roughly 90% recorded once. Source material: PBMCs or T cells enriched from blood (not recorded which). This sequence originates from a woman in her thirties or forties who had recovered from COVID-19. The chain carries TRBV7-9 and TRBJ2-1, with D unresolved. CDR3 protein: CASETYDEQFF. DNA for the CDR3: TGTGCCAGCGAGACTTATGATGAGCAGTTCTTC.